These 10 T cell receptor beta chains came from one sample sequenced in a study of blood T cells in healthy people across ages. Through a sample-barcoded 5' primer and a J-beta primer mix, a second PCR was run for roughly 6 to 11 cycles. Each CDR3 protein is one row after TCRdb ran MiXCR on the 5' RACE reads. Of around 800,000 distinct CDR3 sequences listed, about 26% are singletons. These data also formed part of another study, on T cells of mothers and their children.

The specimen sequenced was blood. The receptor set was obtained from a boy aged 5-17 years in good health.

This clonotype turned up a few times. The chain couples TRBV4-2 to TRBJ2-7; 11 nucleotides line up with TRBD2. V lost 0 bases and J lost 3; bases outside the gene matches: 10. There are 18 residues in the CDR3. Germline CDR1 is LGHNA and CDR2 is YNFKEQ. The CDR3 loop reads CASSQDLTSGVPYYEQYF. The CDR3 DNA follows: TGTGCCAGCAGCCAAGATTTGACTAGCGGGGTACCTTACTACGAGCAGTACTTC.

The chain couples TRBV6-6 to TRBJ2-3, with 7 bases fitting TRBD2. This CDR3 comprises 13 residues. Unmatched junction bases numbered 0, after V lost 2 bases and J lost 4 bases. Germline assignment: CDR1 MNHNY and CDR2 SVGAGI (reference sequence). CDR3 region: CASSYTSADTQYF. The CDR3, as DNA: TGTGCCAGCAGTTACACTAGCGCAGATACGCAGTATTTT.

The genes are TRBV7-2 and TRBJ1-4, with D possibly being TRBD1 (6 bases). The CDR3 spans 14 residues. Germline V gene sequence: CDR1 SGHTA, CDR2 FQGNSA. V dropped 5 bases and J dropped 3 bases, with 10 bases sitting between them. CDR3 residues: CASSQDSANEKLFF. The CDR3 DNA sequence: TGTGCCAGCAGCCAGGACAGTGCTAATGAAAAACTGTTTTTT.

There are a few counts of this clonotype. This chain's CDR3 is CSARDGQGSYEQYF. The CDR3 DNA reads TGCAGTGCTAGAGATGGGCAGGGTTCTTACGAGCAGTACTTC. The V and J genes are TRBV20-1 and TRBJ2-5; D perhaps matches TRBD1 (5 bases). The DNA end lines up better with TRBJ2-7; the J call may be wrong. The CDR3 is 14 amino acids. CDR1 and CDR2 from the germline V gene are DFQATT and SNEGSKA (reference sequence).

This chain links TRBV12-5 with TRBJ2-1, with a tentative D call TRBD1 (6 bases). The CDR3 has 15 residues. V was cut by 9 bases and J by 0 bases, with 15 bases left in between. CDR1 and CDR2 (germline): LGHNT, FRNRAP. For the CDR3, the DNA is TGTGCTAGCGACCCGGGACAAAGCTCCTACAATGAGCAGTTCTTC. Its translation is CASDPGQSSYNEQFF.

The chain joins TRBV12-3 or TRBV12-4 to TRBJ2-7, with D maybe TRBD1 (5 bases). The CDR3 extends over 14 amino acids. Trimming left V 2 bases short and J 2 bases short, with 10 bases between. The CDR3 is CASSLMARAYEQYF. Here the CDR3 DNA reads TGTGCCAGCAGTTTAATGGCCAGGGCCTACGAGCAGTACTTC.

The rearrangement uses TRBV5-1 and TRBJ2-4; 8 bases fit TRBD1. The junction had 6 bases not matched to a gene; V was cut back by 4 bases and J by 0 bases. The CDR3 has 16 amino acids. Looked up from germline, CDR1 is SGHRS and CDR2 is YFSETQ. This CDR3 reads CASSARQGIAKNIQYF. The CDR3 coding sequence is TGCGCCAGCAGCGCTCGACAGGGGATAGCCAAAAACATTCAGTACTTC.

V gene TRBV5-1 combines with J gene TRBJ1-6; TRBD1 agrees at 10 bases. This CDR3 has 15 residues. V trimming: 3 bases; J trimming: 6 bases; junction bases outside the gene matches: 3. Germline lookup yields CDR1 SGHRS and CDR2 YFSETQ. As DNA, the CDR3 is TGCGCCAGCAGCTCGGACAGGGGGGGTAATTCACCCCTCCACTTT. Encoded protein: CASSSDRGGNSPLHF.

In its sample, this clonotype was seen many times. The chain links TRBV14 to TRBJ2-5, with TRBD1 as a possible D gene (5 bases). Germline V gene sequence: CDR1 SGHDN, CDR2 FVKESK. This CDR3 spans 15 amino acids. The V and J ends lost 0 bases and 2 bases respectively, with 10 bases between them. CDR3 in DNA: TGTGCCAGCAGCCAAGATATCGACAGTCAAGAGACCCAGTACTTC. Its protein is CASSQDIDSQETQYF.

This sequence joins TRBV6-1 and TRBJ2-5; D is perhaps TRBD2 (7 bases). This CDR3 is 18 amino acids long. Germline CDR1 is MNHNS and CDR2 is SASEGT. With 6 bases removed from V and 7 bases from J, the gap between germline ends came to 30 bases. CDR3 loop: CASRERDGTGGPLPTQYF. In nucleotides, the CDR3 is TGTGCCAGCAGGGAACGAGACGGGACGGGGGGCCCTCTCCCGACCCAGTACTTC.